This T cell receptor (beta chain) is drawn from a study of shared clonotypes between healthy human individuals. The overall study: Each donor's CD4 naive and CD4 memory cells filled three plates apiece, CD8 naive two, and CD8 memory one.

Negatively enriched CD4+ T cells were divided by CD45RA into naive and memory. TCRdb's table, derived via immunoSEQ multiplex PCR, lists solely in-frame clones and lacks some. This sample has 600,000 to 800,000 clones, with 55% to 75% found just once. The germline V gene has CDR1 MNHNS and CDR2 SASEGT. The CDR3 has 15 amino acids. V lost 3 bases to trimming and J lost 10 bases, with 19 bases between them. The TCR comes from a woman under 40 in good health. This chain uses TRBV6-1 with TRBJ2-1, with a tentative D call TRBD1 (6 bases). Sequenced material: memory CD4+ T cells sorted from blood. Specified subset: CD45RA-negative fraction. The CDR3 DNA sequence: TGTGCCAGCAGTGAGAGCCACGGACAGTTTAACGAGCAGTTCTTC. Amino acid sequence: CASSESHGQFNEQFF.